This entry lists 15 T cell receptor beta chains sequenced from one sample in a study of beta chain features in type 1 diabetes. Expressed TCRB transcripts were sequenced because the isolated RNA had all been reverse transcribed beforehand. Profiled with immunoSEQ multiplex PCR; TCRdb holds only in-frame clones, not every one. The table records under 250,000 clones, around 9.9% of them present only once. Specimen: central memory CD4+ T cells from blood. The receptor set was obtained from a man aged 18-30 years in good health.

This clone came up many times. The V gene is TRBV14, the J gene TRBJ2-7, with 10 bases that match TRBD2. The V gene's germline CDR1 is SGHDN and CDR2 FVKESK. Trimming cost V 6 bases and J 9 bases; bases outside gene matches: 20. The CDR3 is 17 amino acids. CDR3 loop: CASSEGYAASGRGGQYF. DNA of the CDR3: TGTGCCAGCAGTGAAGGATATGCGGCTAGCGGGAGAGGCGGGCAGTACTTC.

This clone came up a few times. V usage is TRBV28 and J usage is TRBJ1-1; D unresolved. The ends were cut back, 1 base at V and 0 bases at J, with 9 bases in the middle. CDR3 length: 15 residues. Germline CDR1 reads MDHEN; CDR2 reads SYDVKM. In DNA form, the CDR3 reads TGTGCCAGCAGTTTATATCAGACGGTGAACACTGAAGCTTTCTTT. Residues: CASSLYQTVNTEAFF.

This clone was seen more than once but under ten times. The identical CDR3 is also encoded by other nucleotide sequences in the sample. The rearrangement links TRBV30 to TRBJ2-3; tentative D call: TRBD1 (6 bases). The CDR3 is 14 residues long. V was clipped by 5 bases and J by 2 bases, with 14 bases between them. The germline gives CDR1 GTSNPN, CDR2 SVGIG (reference sequence). Written as DNA, the CDR3 is TGTGCCTGGTCCCCCGGACAGTCCACAGATACGCAGTATTTT. Its protein product is CAWSPGQSTDTQYF.

This clone has a count of ten or more. The same CDR3 is also encoded by other DNA sequences in this sample. The chain couples TRBV14 to TRBJ2-1; weak D call: TRBD2 (5 bases). This CDR3 has 13 amino acids. With 2 bases removed from V and 3 bases from J, the gap between germline ends came to 5 bases. Germline assignment: CDR1 SGHDN and CDR2 FVKESK. CDR3 nucleotide sequence: TGTGCCAGCAGCCAAACTAGCTACAATGAGCAGTTCTTC. It is translated as CASSQTSYNEQFF.

This clone has a count of ten or more. The chain employs TRBV10-3 and TRBJ2-7; the D is unclear. The germline V gene encodes CDR1 ENHRY and CDR2 SYGVKD. This CDR3 contains 11 residues. V gave up 4 bases and J gave up 3 bases, with 4 bases separating them. The CDR3 loop reads CAISGFYEQYF. The CDR3 DNA is TGTGCCATCAGTGGGTTCTACGAGCAGTACTTC.

This sequence joins TRBV5-1 and TRBJ2-7, with D perhaps TRBD2 (6 bases). Germline V gives CDR1 SGHRS, CDR2 YFSETQ. The CDR3 totals 15 residues. Trimming shortened V by 1 base and J by 4 bases, and 15 bases separated the two germline ends. DNA for the CDR3: TGCGCCAGCAGCTTGTTCGGGACTGCCCCATACGAGCAGTACTTC. Its translation: CASSLFGTAPYEQYF. The full variable domain, its missing parts supplied by reference TRBV5-1 and TRBJ2-7, is KAGVTQTPRYLIKTRGQQVTLSCSPISGHRSVSWYQQTPGQGLQFLFEYFSETQRNKGNFPGRFSGRQFSNSRSEMNVSTLELGDSALYLCASSLFGTAPYEQYFGPGTRLTVT.

This clone was picked up a small number of times. The chain joins TRBV7-2 to TRBJ2-7, with TRBD2 matching over 10 bases. The CDR3 consists of 15 residues. The germline CDR1 and CDR2 sequences are SGHTA and FQGNSA. The V and J ends lost 5 bases and 5 bases, in that order; junction bases with no gene match: 9. CDR3 loop: CASSRVLTSGDEQYF. The CDR3 DNA follows: TGTGCCAGCAGCAGGGTTTTAACTAGCGGGGACGAGCAGTACTTC. Based on the CDR3 plus reference TRBV7-2 and TRBJ2-7, the full variable domain is GAGVSQSPSNKVTEKGKDVELRCDPISGHTALYWYRQSLGQGLEFLIYFQGNSAPDKSGLPSDRFSAERTGGSVSTLTIQRTQQEDSAVYLCASSRVLTSGDEQYFGPGTRLTVT.

The rearrangement links TRBV30 to TRBJ2-3; weak D call: TRBD2 (6 bases). This CDR3 is 12 amino acids long. The V gene's germline CDR1 is GTSNPN and CDR2 SVGIG (reference sequence). V was cut by 3 bases and J by 7 bases, with 11 bases left in between. CDR3 in amino acids: CAWRIAGNTQYF. DNA for the CDR3: TGTGCCTGGAGGATCGCGGGGAATACGCAGTATTTT.

This clone was seen at least ten times. The chain links TRBV7-9 to TRBJ1-2, with D tentatively TRBD1 (5 bases). This CDR3 region has 14 residues. Germline CDR1 reads SEHNR; CDR2 reads FQNEAQ (reference sequence). V was trimmed by 5 bases and J by 5 bases, leaving 15 bases between them. The CDR3 is CASSPGRRLYGYTF. CDR3 nucleotides: TGTGCCAGCAGCCCGGGACGGAGGCTGTATGGCTACACCTTC.

This chain uses TRBV18 with TRBJ2-4, with 7 bases fitting TRBD1. This CDR3 has 14 residues. Per the germline V gene, CDR1 is KGHSH and CDR2 is LQKENI. V dropped 5 bases and J dropped 8; count of bases not matched to a gene: 9. In DNA, the CDR3 is TGTGCCAGCTCAGATGTAGGGGGCCCCGACATTCAGTACTTC. It translates to CASSDVGGPDIQYF.

The sample holds a few counts of this clone. V usage is TRBV7-8 and J usage is TRBJ2-3, with D perhaps TRBD1 (6 bases). CDR1 and CDR2 (germline): SGHVS, FQNEAQ. V was cut by 3 bases and J by 2 bases, with 12 bases left in between. The CDR3 is 15 residues long. The chain's CDR3 is CASSFYGGPTDTQYF. Here the CDR3 DNA reads TGTGCCAGCAGCTTCTATGGGGGCCCCACAGATACGCAGTATTTT.

This clone came up a few times. The chain recombines TRBV14 with TRBJ2-1; 9 nucleotides agree with TRBD2. The CDR3 length is 16 residues. After removal of 4 bases from V and 3 bases from J, the junction contained 7 bases not matched to a gene. CDR1 and CDR2 (germline): SGHDN, FVKESK. Here the CDR3 reads CASSRPTSGFYNEQFF. The DNA of the CDR3 is TGTGCCAGCAGCCGCCCGACTAGCGGCTTCTACAATGAGCAGTTCTTC.

This rearrangement joins TRBV18 to TRBJ2-5, with 7 nucleotides matching TRBD1. V trimming: 7 bases; J trimming: 0 bases; junction bases outside the gene matches: 2. Germline-derived CDR1 and CDR2 are KGHSH and LQKENI. The CDR3 runs to 13 residues. The DNA of the CDR3 is TGTGCCAGCTTGGGACAGTACCAAGAGACCCAGTACTTC. Protein product: CASLGQYQETQYF. Full variable domain (rest looked up from reference TRBV18 and TRBJ2-5): NAGVMQNPRHLVRRRGQEARLRCSPMKGHSHVYWYRQLPEEGLKFMVYLQKENIIDESGMPKERFSAEFPKEGPSILRIQQVVRGDSAAYFCASLGQYQETQYFGPGTRLLVL.

This sequence joins TRBV4-1 and TRBJ2-5; no firm D call. V shed 1 base and J shed 5 bases, with 14 bases lying between them. The CDR3 has 15 residues. Germline CDR1 is MGHRA and CDR2 is YSYEKL. CDR3 protein: CASSQAPRGAETQYF. Written as DNA, the CDR3 is TGCGCCAGCAGCCAAGCCCCCCGAGGTGCGGAGACCCAGTACTTC.

Only a few counts were recorded for this clone. V usage is TRBV29-1 and J usage is TRBJ1-2; tentatively, D is TRBD1 (5 bases). The CDR3 is 13 amino acids. CDR1 is SQVTM and CDR2 is ANQGSEA in the germline V gene. V lost 0 bases to trimming and J lost 12 bases, with 17 bases between them. In nucleotides, the CDR3 is TGCAGCGTTGAAGATCGGGGCTCAGGGATCCACACCTTC. Residues: CSVEDRGSGIHTF.